A selection of T cell receptor beta chains follows, all from one sample in a study of blood T cell repertoires in COVID-19. The table came from immunoSEQ multiplex PCR; TCRdb's copy has only in-frame clones and leaves some out. The table has under 300,000 clones, about 86% seen once; the top ten hold approximately 6.2%. Sequencing used peripheral blood. These receptors were obtained from a man in his fifties or sixties with acute or convalescent COVID-19. Each CDR3 is given with its conserved first and last residue. D genes are given only for firm matches. Size values are once, few and many counts, or a class for expanded clones, and some rows have none.

j_call v_call d_call clone_size cdr3_length cdr3_aa cdr3_nt
TRBJ2-1 TRBV24-1 - - 15 CATSSLFSPTGEQFF TGTGCCACCAGTTCACTATTCAGTCCGACGGGTGAGCAGTTCTTC
TRBJ2-7 TRBV28 TRBD2 - 14 CASRLAGEGNEQYF TGTGCCAGCAGATTAGCGGGAGAAGGTAACGAGCAGTACTTC
TRBJ2-7 TRBV27 TRBD2 - 18 CASSPPGRPSGSQYEQYF TGTGCCAGCAGCCCCCCGGGGAGACCGAGCGGGAGTCAATACGAGCAGTACTTC
TRBJ2-3 TRBV7-3 TRBD2 - 16 CASSLIGGSWSDTQYF TGTGCCAGCAGCTTAATAGGCGGGAGTTGGTCAGATACGCAGTATTTT
TRBJ2-7 TRBV29-1 - - 11 CSVAGAAGQYF TGCAGCGTTGCGGGAGCTGCGGGGCAGTACTTC
TRBJ2-2 TRBV29-1 - - 13 CSVEEGNTGELFF TGCAGCGTTGAGGAGGGGAACACCGGGGAGCTGTTTTTT
TRBJ2-5 TRBV6-6 TRBD2 - 15 CASSYGREGPETQYF TGTGCCAGCAGTTACGGGCGGGAGGGCCCGGAGACCCAGTACTTC
TRBJ2-1 TRBV2 - - 12 CASRTGNNEQFF TGTGCCAGCAGGACAGGAAACAATGAGCAGTTCTTC
TRBJ2-4 TRBV11-2 TRBD2 - 18 CASSLVGLAGVLANIQYF TGTGCCAGCAGCTTAGTCGGGCTAGCGGGAGTTCTAGCAAACATTCAGTACTTC
TRBJ1-2 TRBV19 TRBD1 few 14 CASSQGGANYGYTF TGTGCCAGTAGTCAGGGGGGAGCTAACTATGGCTACACCTTC
TRBJ1-2 TRBV7-9 - - 17 CASSFSIGSPNALGYTF TGTGCCAGCAGCTTCTCCATCGGGTCTCCGAACGCCCTTGGCTACACCTTC
TRBJ2-3 TRBV27 TRBD2 - 18 CASSVAGAGGSSTDTQYF TGTGCCAGCAGCGTAGCGGGAGCTGGGGGATCTAGCACAGATACGCAGTATTTT
TRBJ1-3 TRBV7-2 TRBD1 - 16 CASSQFGQGAGNTIYF TGTGCCAGCAGCCAATTTGGACAGGGAGCTGGAAACACCATATATTTT
TRBJ2-1 TRBV3-1/TRBV3-2 TRBD2 - 16 CASSQGLADSYNEQFF TGTGCCAGCAGCCAAGGGCTAGCGGACTCCTACAATGAGCAGTTCTTC
TRBJ1-4 TRBV4-3 TRBD1 - 16 CASSQDARQGAEKLFF TGCGCCAGCAGCCAAGACGCAAGGCAGGGGGCTGAAAAACTGTTTTTT
TRBJ2-3 TRBV6-4 TRBD2 - 15 CASSRLAGAGDTQYF TGTGCCAGCAGCCGGCTAGCGGGAGCCGGAGATACGCAGTATTTT
TRBJ2-7 TRBV11-3 - - 16 CASSFGYVGSSYEQYF TGTGCCAGCAGCTTCGGGTACGTGGGGAGCTCCTACGAGCAGTACTTC
TRBJ2-1 TRBV19 TRBD1 - 15 CASSMGGQGIGEQFF TGTGCCAGTAGTATGGGTGGACAGGGAATAGGGGAGCAGTTCTTC
TRBJ2-1 TRBV7-9 TRBD1 - 16 CASSSDGTGIYNEQFF TGTGCCAGCAGCTCGGACGGGACAGGAATTTACAATGAGCAGTTCTTC
TRBJ2-4 TRBV6-5 TRBD1 - 12 CASQEGGRHQYF TGTGCCAGCCAGGAAGGGGGCAGGCATCAGTACTTC
TRBJ2-5 TRBV28 TRBD2 - 14 CASSPSGRRETQYF TGTGCCAGCAGTCCTAGCGGGAGAAGGGAGACCCAGTACTTC
TRBJ2-3 TRBV7-2 - - 14 CASSPLRGTDTQYF TGTGCCAGCAGCCCCCTCCGGGGCACAGATACGCAGTATTTT
TRBJ1-5 TRBV28 - - 15 CASSPRAGSNQPQHF TGTGCCAGCAGTCCACGGGCGGGATCTAATCAGCCCCAGCATTTT
TRBJ2-7 TRBV7-3 TRBD2 - 14 CASSISGGSYEQYF TGTGCCAGCAGCATTAGCGGGGGAAGCTACGAGCAGTACTTC
TRBJ2-7 TRBV7-2 TRBD1 - 15 CASSLFADRTYEQYF TGTGCCAGCAGCTTATTTGCGGACAGGACCTACGAGCAGTACTTC
TRBJ1-1 TRBV4-3 - - 16 CASSQAAGTTNTEAFF TGCGCCAGCAGCCAGGCCGCCGGGACAACGAACACTGAAGCTTTCTTT
TRBJ2-7 TRBV27 - - 15 CASSFTSATSYEQYF TGTGCCAGCAGTTTTACCAGCGCGACCTCCTACGAGCAGTACTTC
TRBJ2-1 TRBV19 TRBD2 few 15 CASSLGLAGGNEQFF TGTGCCAGTAGCCTTGGACTAGCGGGAGGCAATGAGCAGTTCTTC
TRBJ2-5 TRBV24-1 TRBD2 - 17 CATSDFVSGRQQETQYF TGTGCCACCAGTGATTTCGTTAGCGGGAGGCAACAAGAGACCCAGTACTTC
TRBJ1-1 TRBV6-5 - - 14 CASILAQGNTEAFF TGTGCCAGCATTCTTGCCCAGGGGAACACTGAAGCTTTCTTT
TRBJ2-1 TRBV4-3 TRBD2 few 16 CASSQELALQFNEQFF TGCGCCAGCAGCCAAGAACTAGCGCTCCAATTCAATGAGCAGTTCTTC
TRBJ1-3 TRBV3-1/TRBV3-2 - - 14 CASRDSPSGNTIYF TGTGCCAGCAGGGACAGCCCTTCTGGAAACACCATATATTTT
TRBJ1-3 TRBV27 TRBD1 - 16 CASSTSRTGSGNTIYF TGTGCCAGCAGTACTTCTCGGACAGGTTCTGGAAACACCATATATTTT
TRBJ2-1 TRBV30 TRBD1 - 15 CAWSVGQGDNNEQFF TGTGCCTGGAGTGTGGGACAGGGTGATAACAATGAGCAGTTCTTC
TRBJ2-7 TRBV2 - - 12 CAILAGDYEQYF TGTGCCATCCTCGCAGGGGACTACGAGCAGTACTTC
TRBJ2-2 TRBV5-4 - - 19 CASSLAPSSARRNTGELFF TGTGCCAGCAGCTTGGCCCCTTCCTCCGCGCGGAGAAACACCGGGGAGCTGTTTTTT
TRBJ2-7 TRBV15 - - 15 CATSREAGGIYEQYF TGTGCCACCAGCAGAGAAGCCGGCGGCATCTACGAGCAGTACTTC
TRBJ1-2 TRBV2 - - 12 CASSQDSYGYTF TGTGCCAGCAGTCAGGACAGCTATGGCTACACCTTC
TRBJ1-1 TRBV30 TRBD1 - 14 CAWSEDRGVTEAFF TGTGCCTGGAGCGAGGACAGGGGGGTCACTGAAGCTTTCTTT
TRBJ1-2 TRBV28 TRBD1 - 14 CASSFFDRAYGYTF TGTGCCAGCAGCTTTTTCGACAGGGCCTATGGCTACACCTTC
TRBJ2-7 TRBV11-3 TRBD2 - 15 CASSIGGGRGYEQYF TGTGCCAGCAGCATTGGGGGCGGGAGGGGGTACGAGCAGTACTTC
TRBJ2-3 TRBV9 TRBD2 once 18 CASSVARGLAGGLDTQYF TGTGCCAGCAGCGTAGCTCGCGGGCTAGCGGGAGGGCTGGATACGCAGTATTTT
TRBJ2-1 TRBV6-2/TRBV6-3 TRBD2 - 16 CASSYSAGVGYNEQFF TGTGCCAGCAGTTACTCAGCGGGAGTAGGCTACAATGAGCAGTTCTTC
TRBJ2-7 TRBV3-1/TRBV3-2 - - 16 CASSQEGRVGTYEQYF TGTGCCAGCAGCCAAGAAGGGAGAGTCGGGACCTACGAGCAGTACTTC
TRBJ2-4 TRBV7-2 TRBD1 - 13 CASSTGQGGIQYF TGTGCCAGCAGCACGGGACAGGGGGGCATTCAGTACTTC
TRBJ1-1 TRBV19 - once 15 CASKPRDGTNTEAFF TGTGCCAGTAAGCCGCGGGACGGCACGAACACTGAAGCTTTCTTT
TRBJ1-1 TRBV19 - - 12 CASSIEATRAFF TGTGCCAGTAGTATCGAAGCCACGCGGGCTTTCTTT